Listed below are T cell receptor beta chains from one sample, sequenced in a study of beta chain features in type 1 diabetes. The data were produced by immunoSEQ multiplex PCR, yet TCRdb's version contains in-frame clones alone and is incomplete. Among about 160,000 clones listed, about 7.8% were seen once. Input material: central memory CD4+ T cells from blood. The receptor source for this set is a woman aged 40 to 49 with type 1 diabetes. Each CDR3 is given with its conserved first and last residue. The D gene is left open where the match is weak. Expanded clones are given a class, and other clones once, few, many or no size at all.

>TRBV9|.|few|16|TRBJ2-3
CASSDGAGLSGDTQYF
TGTGCCAGCAGCGACGGGGCGGGGCTCTCGGGGGATACGCAGTATTTT
>TRBV29-1|.|few|15|TRBJ2-7
CSVSSRGSSSYEQYF
TGCAGCGTGAGTTCCAGGGGTTCAAGCTCCTACGAGCAGTACTTC
>TRBV7-9|.|few|13|TRBJ1-3
CASSLGLGNTIYF
TGTGCCAGCAGCTTGGGACTCGGGAACACCATATATTTT
>TRBV30|TRBD2|.|14|TRBJ2-3
CAWKTSGRAVAQYF
TGTGCCTGGAAAACTAGCGGGAGGGCCGTAGCGCAGTATTTT
>TRBV4-2|.|few|15|TRBJ2-4
CASSLGLPGSNIQYF
TGTGCCAGCAGCTTGGGGCTCCCGGGTTCGAACATTCAGTACTTC
>TRBV30|TRBD1|.|14|TRBJ2-7
CAWSPRTGENEQYF
TGTGCCTGGAGTCCCCGTACAGGGGAGAACGAGCAGTACTTC
>TRBV19|TRBD1|few|18|TRBJ1-1
CASIVLRGTGATGTEAFF
TGTGCCAGTATCGTCCTCCGTGGGACAGGGGCCACAGGCACTGAAGCTTTCTTT
>TRBV18|.|few|14|TRBJ1-2
CASSPRRDNYGYTF
TGTGCCAGCTCACCTAGACGGGATAACTATGGCTACACCTTC
>TRBV5-1|TRBD2|.|15|TRBJ2-1
CASSSLTSGRAEQFF
TGCGCCAGCAGCTCCTTGACTAGCGGGAGAGCGGAGCAGTTCTTC
>TRBV30|.|.|13|TRBJ2-7
CAWSVMRGHEQYF
TGTGCCTGGAGTGTAATGCGGGGCCACGAGCAGTACTTC
>TRBV6-6|TRBD1|few|14|TRBJ2-5
CASSQTGGVETQYF
TGTGCCAGCAGCCAAACAGGGGGCGTGGAGACCCAGTACTTC
>TRBV7-2|TRBD1|few|15|TRBJ1-5
CASSLGPGQGEPQHF
TGTGCCAGCAGCTTAGGTCCGGGACAGGGGGAGCCCCAGCATTTT
>TRBV5-1|.|few|15|TRBJ1-1
CASSLATIGSTEAFF
TGCGCCAGCAGCTTGGCGACAATCGGATCCACTGAAGCTTTCTTT
>TRBV2|TRBD2|.|14|TRBJ2-1
CASSQGTRGHEQFF
TGTGCCAGCAGCCAAGGGACTAGAGGCCATGAGCAGTTCTTC
>TRBV4-2|TRBD1|.|14|TRBJ1-2
CASSHSTGVDGYTF
TGTGCCAGCAGCCATTCGACAGGGGTAGATGGCTACACCTTC
>TRBV2|TRBD2|.|14|TRBJ2-3
CASSTGGRADTQYF
TGTGCCAGCAGCACGGGGGGGCGTGCAGATACGCAGTATTTT
>TRBV30|.|.|13|TRBJ2-3
CAWSRGSTDTQYF
TGTGCCTGGAGTCGCGGTAGCACAGATACGCAGTATTTT
>TRBV29-1|TRBD2|many|16|TRBJ2-5
CSVVRTSGRNGETQYF
TGCAGCGTTGTGAGGACTAGCGGGAGGAACGGCGAGACCCAGTACTTC
>TRBV11-2|.|.|13|TRBJ1-2
CASSSAGAYGYTF
TGTGCCAGCAGCTCGGCAGGGGCCTATGGCTACACCTTC
>TRBV7-8|TRBD1|.|14|TRBJ1-2
CASSPGTGGYGYTF
TGTGCCAGCAGCCCCGGGACAGGGGGATATGGCTACACCTTC
>TRBV9|TRBD1|few|19|TRBJ1-2
CASSVSGTGKFPGAYGYTF
TGTGCCAGCAGCGTCTCCGGGACAGGGAAATTTCCGGGAGCCTATGGCTACACCTTC
>TRBV4-3|.|.|15|TRBJ1-2
CASSQDWGIRGSYTF
TGCGCCAGCAGCCAAGATTGGGGAATACGCGGGAGCTACACCTTC
>TRBV9|.|.|15|TRBJ1-6
CASSVGVFDNSPLHF
TGTGCCAGCAGCGTAGGAGTTTTCGATAATTCACCCCTCCACTTT
>TRBV4-3|.|few|15|TRBJ2-3
CASSQIGGGTDTQYF
TGCGCCAGCAGCCAAATCGGCGGGGGCACAGATACGCAGTATTTT
>TRBV11-1|.|.|15|TRBJ1-1
CASSLFGGSGTEAFF
TGTGCCAGCAGCTTATTCGGGGGGTCCGGCACTGAAGCTTTCTTT
>TRBV5-5|TRBD2|.|15|TRBJ2-7
CASSPAGGLRNEQYF
TGTGCCAGCAGCCCCGCGGGGGGGCTACGAAACGAGCAGTACTTC
>TRBV7-9|.|.|13|TRBJ1-1
CASSRTANTEAFF
TGTGCCAGCAGCCGGACTGCGAACACTGAAGCTTTCTTT
>TRBV11-1|.|few|17|TRBJ2-1
CASSSDRTSRAYNEQFF
TGTGCCAGCAGCTCCGATAGAACGAGCCGAGCCTACAATGAGCAGTTCTTC
>TRBV10-3|.|.|15|TRBJ2-3
CAISQGGGGTDTQYF
TGTGCCATCAGCCAAGGGGGAGGGGGCACAGATACGCAGTATTTT
>TRBV27|.|few|17|TRBJ2-6
CASRKAGASSGANVLTF
TGTGCCAGCAGAAAAGCAGGGGCCAGCTCTGGGGCCAACGTCCTGACTTTC
>TRBV14|.|few|13|TRBJ2-7
CASSPRDSYEQYF
TGTGCCAGCAGCCCCCGGGACTCTTACGAGCAGTACTTC
>TRBV5-4|TRBD1|.|14|TRBJ2-4
CASSSRQGAPIQYF
TGTGCCAGCAGCTCCAGACAGGGGGCGCCCATTCAGTACTTC
>TRBV2|TRBD2|few|15|TRBJ2-1
CASSRLAGDYNEQFF
TGTGCCAGCAGTAGACTAGCGGGGGATTACAATGAGCAGTTCTTC
>TRBV11-3|.|.|14|TRBJ1-1
CASSSSGENTEAFF
TGTGCCAGCAGCTCTTCGGGGGAGAACACTGAAGCTTTCTTT
>TRBV11-2|TRBD2|.|14|TRBJ2-3
CASSPSGGTDTQYF
TGTGCCAGCAGCCCTAGCGGGGGAACAGATACGCAGTATTTT
>TRBV18|TRBD1|.|15|TRBJ1-1
CASSPSQGLDTEAFF
TGTGCCAGCTCACCCTCACAGGGGTTGGACACTGAAGCTTTCTTT
>TRBV28|TRBD1|few|14|TRBJ1-2
CASSRTGVPYGYTF
TGTGCCAGCAGTCGGACAGGGGTACCCTATGGCTACACCTTC
>TRBV5-1|TRBD1|.|14|TRBJ1-5
CASSLQGADQPQHF
TGCGCCAGCAGCCTCCAGGGGGCTGATCAGCCCCAGCATTTT
>TRBV4-3|TRBD2|.|17|TRBJ2-1
CASSQDQGTSMFNEQFF
TGCGCCAGCAGCCAAGATCAGGGGACTAGCATGTTTAATGAGCAGTTCTTC
>TRBV28|.|.|15|TRBJ2-2
CASSTAGANTGELFF
TGTGCCAGCAGTACAGCGGGCGCGAACACCGGGGAGCTGTTTTTT
>TRBV28|TRBD1|.|15|TRBJ2-5
CASSFGTGVGKTQYF
TGTGCCAGCAGTTTCGGGACAGGGGTAGGGAAGACCCAGTACTTC
>TRBV2|TRBD1|few|14|TRBJ1-5
CASSGGQGNQPQHF
TGTGCCAGCAGTGGGGGACAGGGTAATCAGCCCCAGCATTTT
>TRBV2|.|many|14|TRBJ2-4
CASSEGGMRIIQYF
TGTGCCAGCAGTGAAGGGGGCATGAGGATCATTCAGTACTTC
>TRBV10-3|TRBD1|.|15|TRBJ2-2
CATERTGQNTGELFF
TGTGCCACCGAGAGGACAGGTCAGAACACCGGGGAGCTGTTTTTT
>TRBV7-2|TRBD1|.|14|TRBJ2-7
CASSTRGPDREQYF
TGTGCCAGCAGTACCAGGGGGCCCGATCGGGAGCAGTACTTC
>TRBV11-2|TRBD2|.|14|TRBJ2-5
CASSPSGGSGTQYF
TGTGCCAGCAGCCCTAGCGGGGGGTCCGGGACCCAGTACTTC
>TRBV2|.|.|13|TRBJ1-5
CASSGQINQPQHF
TGTGCCAGCAGCGGACAAATCAATCAGCCCCAGCATTTT
>TRBV5-4|.|.|13|TRBJ1-1
CASSLSGATEAFF
TGTGCCAGCAGCCTTTCAGGGGCAACTGAAGCTTTCTTT
>TRBV15|TRBD1|few|14|TRBJ1-1
CATSRVTGGTEAFF
TGTGCCACCAGCAGAGTAACAGGGGGCACTGAAGCTTTCTTT
>TRBV7-2|TRBD1|.|15|TRBJ1-2
CASSLSGQGAHGYTF
TGTGCCAGCAGCCTTTCCGGACAGGGGGCACATGGCTACACCTTC
>TRBV7-3|TRBD2|.|14|TRBJ2-2
CASRTSGRDGELFF
TGTGCCAGCAGGACTAGCGGGAGGGACGGGGAGCTGTTTTTT
>TRBV7-2|TRBD1|.|13|TRBJ2-4
CASSLLQGNIQYF
TGTGCCAGCAGCTTACTACAGGGGAACATTCAGTACTTC